One sample yielded the 4 T cell receptor beta chains listed below, sequenced in a study of blood T cell repertoires in COVID-19. Using immunoSEQ multiplex PCR, the repertoire was profiled, and TCRdb retains in-frame clones only, with some absent. The data contain 150,000 or so clones, around 83% of them singletons. Material for sequencing was peripheral blood. The receptors originated from a man between 65 and 79 years old who had recovered from COVID-19.

This chain joins TRBV23-1 and TRBJ1-1; 7 nucleotides align to TRBD1. TRBV23-1 is given ORF status, its function remaining uncertain. The J segment lost 0 bases and the V segment lost 10 bases, leaving 8 bases of the junction unmatched. The CDR3 contains 14 residues. DNA of the CDR3: TGCGCCACTTCGACAGGGACCATGAACACTGAAGCTTTCTTT. Protein sequence: CATSTGTMNTEAFF.

CDR3 residues: CASSPGAGHYGYTF. The DNA for the CDR3 is TGTGCCAGCAGCCCAGGGGCAGGGCACTATGGCTACACCTTC. The V call is TRBV6-4, the J call TRBJ1-2, with D possibly matching TRBD1 (6 bases). V was trimmed by 6 bases and J by 3 bases, leaving 14 bases between them. CDR1 MRHNA and CDR2 SNTAGT come from the germline V gene. The CDR3 is 14 residues long.

The chain is built from TRBV28 and TRBJ2-5; 14 nucleotides agree with TRBD2. The CDR3 length is 16 residues. Losses at the gene ends were 6 bases for V and 6 bases for J; bases not matched to a gene: 9. Germline values: CDR1 MDHEN, CDR2 SYDVKM. CDR3: CASRESGLAGAKTQYF. The CDR3 bases are TGTGCCAGCAGAGAATCGGGACTAGCGGGAGCAAAGACCCAGTACTTC.

The chain joins TRBV2 to TRBJ1-5, with D possibly being TRBD1 (5 bases). Trimming removed 2 bases at V and 2 bases at J, with 7 bases between. The length of the CDR3 is 14 residues. From germline, CDR1 is SNHLY and CDR2 FYNNEI. CDR3 loop: CASSETGRNQPQHF. The CDR3 DNA follows: TGTGCCAGCAGTGAAACAGGCCGCAATCAGCCCCAGCATTTT.